The text below deals with one TCR beta chain. Method: immunoSEQ multiplex PCR; TCRdb's copy keeps in-frame clones and lacks some. The data show a few hundred thousand clones, around four fifths seen once. Trimming cost V 7 bases and J 6 bases; bases outside gene matches: 11. The CDR3 extends over 16 amino acids. This entry belongs to a study of blood T cell repertoires in COVID-19. Study-wide context: COVID-19 samples, acute and convalescent, were from the United States, Italy and Spain.

The chain employs TRBV5-3 and TRBJ2-1; 12 positions agree with TRBD2. TRBV5-3 is labeled an ORF, and its function is uncertain. The sequencing sample was made of peripheral blood. This clonotype originated in a woman in her forties or fifties with active or convalescent COVID-19. CDR3: CARSIGLAGRANEQFF. The CDR3 region has the DNA TGTGCCAGATCAATCGGACTAGCGGGACGGGCCAATGAGCAGTTCTTC.